This TCR beta chain stems from a study of shared clonotypes between healthy human individuals. Findings and limits, study-wide: Collection of samples was limited to blood; tissue repertoires likely differ.

Naive CD8 cells comprised CD45RO-negative, CCR7-positively selected cells, excluding terminally differentiated effector memory CD45RA+ cells. A single count supports this clone. Its antigen remains unidentified. The assay ran at deep level. Produced via immunoSEQ multiplex PCR; TCRdb's table is partial and in-frame only. Among around 2,000,000 clones, approximately 94% were seen once, and the ten largest hold approximately 1%. The CDR3 runs to 15 residues. In germline, CDR1 is MNHNY, CDR2 SVGAGI (reference sequence). Trimming cost V 8 bases and J 0 bases; bases outside gene matches: 4. The source of this sequence is a man aged 18 to 29 in good health. Sequenced material: naive CD8+ T cells sorted from blood. The chain couples TRBV6-6 to TRBJ1-6; TRBD1 aligns across 7 bases. The DNA for the CDR3 is TGTGCCAGCTGGGACAGCCTCTCCTATAATTCACCCCTCCACTTT. Translation gives CASWDSLSYNSPLHF.